This entry is about one TCR beta chain. As yet, its antigen is unknown. J was trimmed by 6 bases and V by 5 bases; bases with no gene match: 7. CDR1 is SGHVS and CDR2 is FQNEAQ in the germline V gene. This CDR3 region has 16 residues. TCRdb independently ran MiXCR on the reads; one entry per CDR3 protein. Of roughly 300,000 distinct CDR3 sequences listed, over 20% are singletons. The sample belongs to a study of T cell repertoires in cytomegalovirus infection. Study-level background: Both CMV infection and a matching HLA type were indicated by public TCR beta signatures. General observations from the study: Carriers of CMV plus the relevant HLA were identified by cumulative public TCR beta family frequency. Ex vivo responses were dominated by HLA-C-restricted CMV-specific TCR beta clonotypes.

Sequencing was performed on PBMCs. The rearrangement links TRBV7-8 to TRBJ2-1, with 13 positions matching TRBD2. The TCR sequence derives from a human donor in good health (CMV status not recorded). Some clones in this sample may be carry-over from other donors' samples. This CDR3 reads CASSPGGLAGVNEQFF. The CDR3 nucleotides read TGTGCCAGCAGCCCCGGCGGACTAGCGGGAGTCAATGAGCAGTTCTTC.